This TCR beta chain came from a study of blood T cells in healthy people across ages. Sample-barcoded 5' priming and a J-beta primer mix drove a second PCR of about 6 to 12 cycles. Each cDNA molecule carried a tag from a template-switch adaptor that contained 12 random nucleotides. TCRdb ran MiXCR on the 5' RACE reads and lists one entry per CDR3 protein. The sample comprises about 680,000 distinct CDR3 sequences, around half of which are singletons, and 25% to 35% rests with the top ten. The CDR3 sequence is 14 residues long. Germline values: CDR1 LGHNA, CDR2 YSLEER. The TCR sequence derives from a woman between 55 and 75 years old in good health. The J gene is TRBJ2-1, the V gene TRBV4-3, with D possibly TRBD1 on 5 matching bases. TRBJ2-7 matches the DNA end more closely, so the J call is doubtful. What was sequenced was blood. In DNA, the CDR3 is TGCGCCAGCAGCCAAGGGGGCAGCTACAATGAGCAGTACTTC. Translation: CASSQGGSYNEQYF.